This T cell receptor (beta chain) emerged from a study of blood T cell repertoires in COVID-19. On the study more broadly: Material from acute and convalescent COVID-19 was sourced from the United States, Italy and Spain. From T cells, B-cell-depleted T cells, or PBMCs came the material, which was cDNA or gDNA.

Methods used by the authors: The authors estimated nucleated cell counts from reference gene primer amplification. Assay: immunoSEQ multiplex PCR; the TCRdb copy retains only in-frame clones and omits some. That table furnishes V, J and clone size, whereas the DNA furnished D and trimming. The sample lists under 300,000 clones; roughly 86% were seen once. Trimming removed 8 bases from V and 3 bases from J; junction bases left unmatched: 10. Germline lookup yields CDR1 LGHNT and CDR2 FRNRAP. This CDR3 region has 16 residues. Sequencing was performed on peripheral blood. The receptor's source is a woman aged 70-85 years with active or convalescent COVID-19. The rearrangement joins TRBV12-5 to TRBJ2-3, with 11 bases matching TRBD2. This CDR3 is CASKRTSGGPTDTQYF. The DNA of the CDR3 is TGTGCTAGTAAAAGAACTAGCGGGGGCCCGACAGATACGCAGTATTTT.